One and the same sample provided the 13 T cell receptor beta chains below, sequenced in a study of cytomegalovirus exposure and HLA in healthy donors. PCR used 60 Vbeta primers and 13 Jbeta primers. Profiling relied on immunoSEQ multiplex PCR, and the TCRdb table lists in-frame clones only, not all of them. Of 90,000 to 140,000 clones in the sample, around 84% were seen once. Sequenced input: PBMCs. The receptors here all came from a man between 25 and 39 years old in good health and CMV-seronegative.

The V gene is TRBV30, the J gene TRBJ2-4, with TRBD1 matching over 8 bases. With 2 bases clipped from V and 1 base from J, the junction kept 4 bases outside the gene matches. Germline V gives CDR1 GTSNPN, CDR2 SVGIG (reference sequence). The length of the CDR3 is 15 residues. This chain's CDR3 is CAWSQGARAKNIQYF. CDR3 bases: TGTGCCTGGAGTCAGGGGGCTAGGGCCAAAAACATTCAGTACTTC.

This clone was recorded once. The chain recombines TRBV4-3 with TRBJ2-1; 9 bases fit TRBD2. The germline V gene encodes CDR1 LGHNA and CDR2 YSLEER. V dropped 0 bases and J dropped 1; count of bases not matched to a gene: 1. The CDR3 is 16 residues long. The CDR3 nucleotides read TGCGCCAGCAGCCAAGAAGCGGGAGGTTCCTACAATGAGCAGTTCTTC. Protein: CASSQEAGGSYNEQFF.

J is TRBJ2-5 and V is TRBV13; D possibly corresponds to TRBD2 (5 bases). The CDR3 loop spans 14 amino acids. Germline lookup yields CDR1 PRHDT and CDR2 FYEKMQ (reference sequence). Between the trimmed V and J ends, which lost 1 base and 3 bases, there was a span of 9 bases. CDR3 coding DNA: TGTGCCAGCAGCTTAGCGGGGAAGAAAGAGACCCAGTACTTC. The encoded protein is CASSLAGKKETQYF.

This sequence joins TRBV18 and TRBJ2-5; 7 bases are a match to TRBD1. The CDR3 is 15 amino acids. The J segment lost 0 bases and the V segment lost 3 bases, leaving 4 bases of the junction unmatched. Germline values: CDR1 KGHSH, CDR2 LQKENI. The CDR3 reads CASSPGQKYQETQYF. Here the CDR3 DNA reads TGTGCCAGCTCACCGGGACAGAAGTACCAAGAGACCCAGTACTTC.

This chain uses TRBV30 with TRBJ1-4, with unresolved D. V was pared by 0 bases and J by 8 bases, with 4 bases between. The CDR3 has 11 amino acids. CDR1 and CDR2 from the germline V gene are GTSNPN and SVGIG (reference sequence). The CDR3 DNA is TGTGCCTGGAGTGTTCGGGAAAAACTGTTTTTT. Translating gives CAWSVREKLFF.

The genes are TRBV5-8 and TRBJ1-1; D possibly corresponds to TRBD1 (5 bases). CDR3 size: 15 residues. Germline CDR1 SGHTS, CDR2 YDEGEE. The V end was cut by 2 bases, the J end by 0 bases, with 11 bases between. This CDR3 reads CASSFSRALNTEAFF. The CDR3 bases are TGTGCCAGCAGCTTTTCCAGGGCCTTGAACACTGAAGCTTTCTTT. Complete variable domain (other parts from reference TRBV5-8 and TRBJ1-1): EAGVTQSPTHLIKTRGQQATLRCSPISGHTSVYWYQQALGLGLQFLLWYDEGEERNRGNFPPRFSGRQFPNYSSELNVNALELEDSALYLCASSFSRALNTEAFFGQGTRLTVV.

This chain links TRBV14 with TRBJ1-2; D is ambiguous. This CDR3 comprises 13 residues. Germline V gene sequence: CDR1 SGHDN, CDR2 FVKESK. Trimming pared 5 bases from V and 3 bases from J, leaving 10 bases between. This chain's CDR3 is CASSLDRDYGYTF. The CDR3 DNA reads TGTGCCAGCAGCTTAGACCGGGACTATGGCTACACCTTC.

V and J are TRBV19 and TRBJ2-5; the match to TRBD2 covers 13 bases. The CDR3 sequence is 17 residues long. Germline CDR1 LNHDA, CDR2 SQIVND (reference sequence). The junction had 8 bases not matched to a gene; V was cut back by 5 bases and J by 2 bases. CDR3 loop: CASSPMGLAGNQETQYF. The CDR3 nucleotides are TGTGCCAGTAGTCCCATGGGACTAGCGGGAAATCAAGAGACCCAGTACTTC.

J is TRBJ2-1 and V is TRBV18; D ambiguous. V gave up 5 bases and J gave up 0 bases, with 11 bases separating them. This CDR3 comprises 15 residues. The V gene's germline CDR1 is KGHSH and CDR2 LQKENI. The CDR3 coding sequence is TGTGCCAGCTCAAAAGGTCTAGACTCCTACAATGAGCAGTTCTTC. Translated, it gives CASSKGLDSYNEQFF.

This clone has a handful of counts. The CDR3 sequence: CAISGLQMNTEAFF. CDR3 in DNA: TGTGCCATCAGTGGGCTACAGATGAACACTGAAGCTTTCTTT. The chain joins TRBV10-3 to TRBJ1-1; D call uncertain. The ends were cut back, 4 bases at V and 0 bases at J, with 9 bases in the middle. The CDR3 loop spans 14 amino acids. Germline assignment: CDR1 ENHRY and CDR2 SYGVKD.

The V and J genes are TRBV5-1 and TRBJ2-1; perhaps TRBD1 as D (5 bases). Germline V lookup: CDR1 SGHRS, CDR2 YFSETQ. The CDR3 spans 12 residues. V lost 4 bases to trimming and J lost 7 bases, with 9 bases between them. The CDR3 sequence is CASSPGINEQFF. CDR3 sequence (DNA): TGCGCCAGCAGCCCAGGGATAAATGAGCAGTTCTTC.

CDR3 sequence reads: CASQSETPRNGYTF. The CDR3 nucleotides are TGTGCCAGTCAGAGCGAGACCCCCAGAAATGGCTACACCTTC. The rearrangement joins TRBV28 to TRBJ1-2; D is ambiguous. The germline V gene has CDR1 MDHEN and CDR2 SYDVKM. The CDR3 has 14 amino acids. The germline V and J ends were trimmed by 9 bases and 6 bases, with 20 bases remaining between them.

V and J are TRBV9 and TRBJ2-1, with 10 bases lining up with TRBD1. There are 20 residues in the CDR3. CDR1 is SGDLS, CDR2 YYNGEE, per germline. V dropped 1 base and J dropped 4; count of bases not matched to a gene: 17. Here the CDR3 reads CASSVNPDRGDERDYNEQFF. CDR3 in DNA: TGTGCCAGCAGCGTAAATCCGGACAGGGGGGACGAGAGAGATTACAATGAGCAGTTCTTC. Based on the CDR3 plus reference TRBV9 and TRBJ2-1, the full variable domain is DSGVTQTPKHLITATGQRVTLRCSPRSGDLSVYWYQQSLDQGLQFLIQYYNGEERAKGNILERFSAQQFPDLHSELNLSSLELGDSALYFCASSVNPDRGDERDYNEQFFGPGTRLTVL.